This is a list of T cell receptor beta chains from one sample in a study of T cell responses to AZD1222 COVID-19 vaccine. Here immunoSEQ multiplex PCR was the method, and the copy in TCRdb shows in-frame clones only, minus some. Here the sample spans 100,000 to 150,000 clones, 89% being singletons. Material: peripheral blood, obtained on day 0 of AZD1222 vaccination. These receptors were collected from an adult in good health. The CDR3 runs from the conserved cysteine through the conserved F or W. A D gene is named only where the DNA matches it firmly. Expanded clones get a size class; other rows say once, few or many, or leave the size out.

j_call,d_call,clone_size,v_call,cdr3_length,cdr3_aa,cdr3_nt
TRBJ2-1,-,-,TRBV30,18,CAWSPTGTGQPGYNEQFF,TGTGCCTGGAGTCCAACCGGGACGGGCCAGCCTGGATACAATGAGCAGTTCTTC
TRBJ2-7,TRBD2,-,TRBV27,15,CASSFGSGSFYEQYF,TGTGCCAGCAGTTTTGGTAGCGGGAGCTTCTACGAGCAGTACTTC
TRBJ2-7,-,-,TRBV5-1,17,CASSPRGDTANDYEQYF,TGCGCCAGCAGCCCCCGGGGAGACACGGCCAATGACTACGAGCAGTACTTC
TRBJ2-3,-,-,TRBV30,15,CAWSDWHYSTDTQYF,TGTGCCTGGAGTGATTGGCACTACAGCACAGATACGCAGTATTTT
TRBJ2-1,TRBD2,-,TRBV11-1,15,CASSLDTSGYNEQFF,TGTGCCAGCAGCTTAGACACTAGCGGGTACAATGAGCAGTTCTTC
TRBJ2-7,-,-,TRBV3-1/TRBV3-2,11,CASSSEHEQYF,TGTGCCAGCAGCTCGGAACACGAGCAGTACTTC
TRBJ1-5,TRBD1,-,TRBV5-8,16,CASSFGTGYSNQPQHF,TGTGCCAGCAGCTTTGGGACAGGGTATAGCAATCAGCCCCAGCATTTT
TRBJ1-2,TRBD1,once,TRBV28,16,CASSLGDRGVGNGYTF,TGTGCCAGCAGTTTAGGGGACAGGGGCGTAGGGAATGGCTACACCTTC
TRBJ2-7,TRBD2,once,TRBV4-2,15,CASSPGLAGTYEQYF,TGTGCCAGCAGCCCAGGACTAGCGGGAACCTACGAGCAGTACTTC
TRBJ2-1,TRBD2,-,TRBV7-3,21,CASSLRGPTSGRSWVYNEQFF,TGTGCCAGCAGCTTACGGGGTCCGACTAGCGGGAGATCTTGGGTATACAATGAGCAGTTCTTC
TRBJ1-1,-,-,TRBV19,16,CASSMRGVTPLLGAFF,TGTGCCAGTAGTATGAGGGGAGTTACCCCCCTTTTAGGAGCTTTCTTT
TRBJ2-2,-,-,TRBV9,16,CASSVGPPTSTGELFF,TGTGCCAGCAGCGTAGGTCCCCCTACAAGCACCGGGGAGCTGTTTTTT
TRBJ2-7,TRBD1,-,TRBV24-1,16,CATSESGTGGNYEQYF,TGTGCCACCAGTGAGTCCGGGACAGGGGGGAACTACGAGCAGTACTTC
TRBJ2-5,-,-,TRBV10-3,13,CAISAQGGETQYF,TGTGCCATCAGTGCCCAGGGCGGTGAGACCCAGTACTTC
TRBJ1-4,-,-,TRBV5-5,14,CASSLLIRGGPGVF,TGTGCCAGCAGCTTGTTAATCCGGGGGGGGCCGGGCGTTTTT
TRBJ1-1,-,-,TRBV19,14,CASSPAVGGTEAFF,TGTGCCAGTAGTCCCGCAGTTGGGGGCACTGAAGCTTTCTTT
TRBJ2-7,TRBD1,once,TRBV5-4,19,CASSTDRERLELHSYEQYF,TGTGCCAGCAGCACGGACAGGGAGAGACTAGAACTCCACTCCTACGAGCAGTACTTC
TRBJ2-7,-,-,TRBV27,14,CASSFAGPFYEQYF,TGTGCCAGCAGTTTCGCGGGACCTTTCTACGAGCAGTACTTC
TRBJ2-1,-,once,TRBV9,13,CASAPDDYNEQFF,TGTGCCAGCGCTCCGGATGATTACAATGAGCAGTTCTTC
TRBJ2-3,TRBD2,-,TRBV6-2/TRBV6-3,16,CASSSGLAGATDTQYF,TGTGCCAGCAGCTCCGGACTAGCGGGAGCAACAGATACGCAGTATTTT
TRBJ2-7,-,-,TRBV5-8,14,CASSHDLRYGEQYF,TGTGCCAGCAGCCACGATTTGAGGTACGGCGAGCAGTACTTC
TRBJ2-6,TRBD1,-,TRBV5-6,18,CASSRTPGQGAGANVLTF,TGTGCCAGCAGCAGGACCCCGGGACAGGGGGCTGGGGCCAACGTCCTGACTTTC
TRBJ2-7,-,-,TRBV9,23,CASSTQTREVMGAAPAPFYEQYF,TGTGCCAGCAGCACCCAAACGAGGGAGGTTATGGGAGCTGCGCCAGCCCCATTCTACGAGCAGTACTTC
TRBJ1-2,TRBD1,-,TRBV7-7,15,CASITNRGRLDGYTF,TGTGCTAGCATCACAAACAGGGGGCGCTTAGATGGCTACACCTTC
TRBJ2-2,-,-,TRBV7-2,16,CASSLVGRSGAGELFF,TGTGCCAGCAGCTTAGTAGGGCGGTCTGGGGCCGGGGAGCTGTTTTTT
TRBJ1-1,-,-,TRBV28,14,CASSLRAGNTEAFF,TGTGCCAGCAGTTTAAGGGCCGGGAACACTGAAGCTTTCTTT
TRBJ1-1,-,-,TRBV6-1,15,CASSQPGGRDTEAFF,TGTGCCAGCAGTCAACCGGGGGGGAGGGACACTGAAGCTTTCTTT
TRBJ2-7,TRBD2,-,TRBV10-3,13,CATIREAGDEQYF,TGTGCCACCATAAGAGAAGCGGGAGACGAGCAGTACTTC
TRBJ2-1,TRBD2,-,TRBV3-1/TRBV3-2,15,CASSSPAGGSDEQFF,TGTGCCAGCAGCTCCCCTGCGGGAGGGAGCGATGAGCAGTTCTTC
TRBJ2-5,-,-,TRBV27,13,CASRPLSQETQYF,TGTGCCAGCAGACCCCTAAGCCAAGAGACCCAGTACTTC
TRBJ2-7,-,once,TRBV10-1,11,CASSDLYEQYF,TGCGCCAGCAGTGATCTCTACGAGCAGTACTTC
TRBJ1-5,-,-,TRBV15,13,CATRTGPNQPQHF,TGTGCCACCAGAACAGGGCCCAATCAGCCCCAGCATTTT
TRBJ1-2,-,few,TRBV11-2,18,CASSPTKGTGGANYGYTF,TGTGCCAGCAGCCCTACGAAAGGCACTGGGGGCGCAAACTATGGCTACACCTTC
TRBJ1-4,TRBD1,-,TRBV6-1,14,CASSDGQGAGKLFF,TGTGCCAGCAGTGACGGACAGGGGGCGGGGAAACTGTTTTTT
TRBJ2-1,TRBD2,-,TRBV9,16,CASSVEAGPPYNEQFF,TGTGCCAGCAGCGTAGAAGCGGGACCCCCCTACAATGAGCAGTTCTTC
TRBJ1-5,-,-,TRBV18,13,CASSRGESQPQHF,TGTGCCAGCTCCCGGGGCGAGAGTCAGCCCCAGCATTTT
TRBJ2-7,TRBD1,-,TRBV3-1/TRBV3-2,15,CASSLPGQGPHEQYF,TGTGCCAGCAGCCTTCCGGGACAGGGTCCCCACGAGCAGTACTTC
TRBJ2-6,-,-,TRBV28,18,CASSLLGEGTSGANVLTF,TGTGCCAGCAGTTTATTGGGCGAGGGAACCTCTGGGGCCAACGTCCTGACTTTC
TRBJ2-7,-,-,TRBV24-1,17,CATSLFGGGTLSYEQYF,TGTGCCACCAGCCTATTTGGGGGCGGTACCCTCTCCTACGAGCAGTACTTC
TRBJ2-1,-,-,TRBV11-2,14,CASRPLARGDEQFF,TGTGCCAGCAGGCCTCTAGCGCGAGGCGATGAGCAGTTCTTC
TRBJ2-1,-,-,TRBV7-3,15,CASSLKGHTGDEQFF,TGTGCCAGCAGCTTAAAAGGGCATACTGGGGATGAGCAGTTCTTC